This T cell receptor beta chain was captured in a study of PD-1 blockade in mismatch repair-deficient tumors (dated by TCRdb to about 2017). The study in broad terms: Between late 2013 and September 2016, the trial enrolled around 89 consecutive patients with 12 mismatch repair-deficient cancer types, every one of whom had been previously treated and was progressing. Deep sequencing of TCR CDR3 regions was used to track tumor-associated T cell clones in peripheral blood of patients responding to PD-1 blockade.

The full study reports these points: Tumor-resident clones, often undetectable in blood before treatment, expanded rapidly after pembrolizumab and then contracted, generally before radiologic responses.

CDR1 and CDR2 (SGDLS, YYNGEE) derive from the germline V gene. The CDR3 holds 16 amino acids from the cysteine to the phenylalanine. Only the CDR3 portion is preserved as DNA: 48 bases, with reading frame beginning at the first base. Trimming leaves V shorter by 3 bases and J shorter by 0 bases, with the junction holding 4 bases beyond the gene matches. This clone has just one count. Its antigen target is currently unknown. The input lacks base qualities; no much larger clone sits a single base away. Mismatch repair deficiency was established in every enrolled patient by polymerase chain reaction or immunohistochemistry. A few patients who responded to pembrolizumab therapy underwent TCR sequencing. Pembrolizumab PD-1 blockade was prospectively tested in advanced mismatch repair-deficient cancers, regardless of tissue of origin, in the phase II trial. Peripheral blood T cell samples were gathered serially, both before PD-1 blockade started and at multiple time points afterward. Blood sampling time points were reported as weeks after the first dose of pembrolizumab.

Library prep was done by the immunoSEQ multiplex PCR assay. TCRdb provides this immuneACCESS table in a form limited to in-frame rearrangements. Some clones are lacking; in checked studies, under half of them reflect an unresolved V gene, and why the rest are absent is not known. The sample table holds tens of thousands of clones, of which about 72% were seen once. About 5% of the sample lies in the top ten. The chain is assembled from TRBV9 and TRBJ2-3; the central 10 bases match TRBD2. The clonotype was recovered from an adult with mismatch repair-deficient cancer. This specimen consisted of peripheral blood, obtained 2 weeks after starting pembrolizumab. At the DNA level, the sequence is TGTGCCAGCAGCGAGACTAGCGGGCGTAGCACAGATACGCAGTATTTT. The resulting protein is CASSETSGRSTDTQYF.